Described below is a single T cell receptor beta chain sequence and its context. Its antigen is unknown. This sample was included in a study of radiation and T cells in renal cell carcinoma. General study points: Top tumor clonotypes rose in blood 2 weeks post-radiation, then contracted.

The ends were cut back, 2 bases at V and 10 bases at J, with 16 bases in the middle. The CDR3 length is 14 residues. The germline V gene has CDR1 SGHRS and CDR2 YFSETQ. TCRdb's copy holds only in-frame clones and misses some; the assay was immunoSEQ multiplex PCR. The sample has approximately 120,000 clones; approximately 85% are singletons. The time point: blood 2 weeks post-SBRT. Treatment given: 15 Gy SBRT to primary tumor, nephrectomy 4 weeks later. After SBRT, blood was collected at 2 and 4 weeks, plus baseline. This specimen was blood, taken from a patient whose treatment included radiotherapy and nephrectomy. V is TRBV5-1 and J is TRBJ1-5, with D possibly being TRBD1 (5 bases). The TCR sequence derives from a middle-aged man with renal cell carcinoma. The CDR3 here is CASSLEGAGGPQHF. The CDR3 nucleotides are TGCGCCAGCAGCTTAGAAGGGGCGGGGGGTCCCCAGCATTTT.